The 27 T cell receptor beta chains below were found in one sample sequenced in a study of vaccination and CD4 T cells after COVID-19. Cultured CD4+ T cell DNA was sequenced using the Oncomine TCR Beta short-read assay. Each CDR3 protein is one row after TCRdb ran MiXCR on the PCR reads. Counted here are about 13,000 distinct CDR3 sequences, about 47% occurring once; the ten biggest clones make up 15% to 20%. Regarding treatment: approximately 9-day PBMC culture with coronavirus spike peptide pools or control peptides (ViraFEST assay). These receptors lack a known antigen. The sample consisted of CD4+ T cells from blood, cultured in vitro. The receptors shown here come from a human donor who had recovered from COVID-19.

This chain links TRBV11-2 with TRBJ1-6; D is uncertain. CDR1 and CDR2 (germline): SGHAT, FQNNGV. CDR3 length: 16 amino acids. The ends were cut back, 1 base at V and 4 bases at J, with 11 bases in the middle. The chain's CDR3 is CASSLGWAGYNSPLHF. CDR3 bases: TGTGCCAGCAGCTTAGGGTGGGCAGGATATAATTCACCCCTCCACTTT.

The V call is TRBV7-3, the J call TRBJ2-2; maybe TRBD2 (7 bases). V was pared by 5 bases and J by 5 bases, with 18 bases between. Per germline, CDR1 SGHTA and CDR2 FQGTGA. The CDR3 is made up of 16 amino acids. The CDR3 region is CASSLLGGRGTGELFF. DNA of the CDR3: TGTGCCAGCAGCCTATTGGGGGGGCGCGGAACCGGGGAGCTGTTTTTT.

This rearrangement joins TRBV12-3 or TRBV12-4 to TRBJ1-2; D ambiguous. The ends were cut back, 2 bases at V and 7 bases at J, with 5 bases in the middle. CDR3 size: 11 residues. The CDR3 loop reads CASSLLGGYTF. CDR3 nucleotide sequence: TGTGCCAGCAGTTTACTTGGTGGCTACACCTTC.

Only a few counts were recorded for this clonotype. The CDR3 sequence: CASSWDRGETQYF. The CDR3 DNA is TGTGCCAGTAGTTGGGACAGGGGAGAGACCCAGTACTTC. This chain connects TRBV19 to TRBJ2-5; TRBD1 aligns across 10 bases. V lost 5 bases and J lost 4; bases outside the gene matches: 1. The CDR3 sequence is 13 residues long. The germline gives CDR1 LNHDA, CDR2 SQIVND (reference sequence).

By sample share, this clonotype is medium-sized. This chain joins TRBV19 and TRBJ1-5, with 11 nucleotides matching TRBD1. Trimming cost V 3 bases and J 2 bases; bases outside gene matches: 3. The germline V gene encodes CDR1 LNHDA and CDR2 SQIVND (reference sequence). The CDR3 has 16 amino acids. The CDR3 loop reads CASSIRDRGGNQPQHF. Here the CDR3 DNA reads TGTGCCAGTAGTATCCGGGACAGGGGGGGCAATCAGCCCCAGCATTTT.

The chain couples TRBV6-1 to TRBJ1-1; D possibly corresponds to TRBD1 (5 bases). Germline values: CDR1 MNHNS, CDR2 SASEGT. The CDR3 runs 13 residues. Trimming shortened V by 8 bases and J by 1 base, and 11 bases separated the two germline ends. For the CDR3, the DNA is TGTGCCAGCGGGGGAGGGGAGAACACTGAAGCTTTCTTT. Residues: CASGGGENTEAFF.

The gene calls are TRBV7-9 and TRBJ2-1; D is tentatively TRBD1 or TRBD2 (5 bases each). The V and J ends lost 5 bases and 5 bases respectively, with 19 bases between them. The CDR3 sequence is 16 residues long. The germline gives CDR1 SEHNR, CDR2 FQNEAQ (reference sequence). CDR3 loop: CASSPQGNTGHNEQFF. The CDR3 DNA follows: TGTGCCAGCAGCCCCCAGGGTAACACGGGACACAATGAGCAGTTCTTC.

The gene calls are TRBV6-2 or TRBV6-3 and TRBJ2-7; D gene uncertain. The V end was cut by 7 bases, the J end by 1 base, with 11 bases between. This CDR3 region has 13 residues. CDR1 is MNHEY, CDR2 SVGEGT, per germline. The CDR3 coding sequence is TGTGCCAGCAACGTCGCCCAGTCCTACGAGCAGTACTTC. Protein sequence: CASNVAQSYEQYF.

This clonotype was picked up a small number of times. This chain links TRBV5-1 with TRBJ1-1; no reliable D call. The CDR3 has 14 amino acids. The germline V gene encodes CDR1 SGHRS and CDR2 YFSETQ. With 0 bases removed from V and 2 bases from J, the gap between germline ends came to 8 bases. The CDR3 DNA reads TGCGCCAGCAGCTTGGAGGACGGAAACACTGAAGCTTTCTTT. Translating gives CASSLEDGNTEAFF.

This clonotype was detected a few times. The rearrangement uses TRBV6-1 and TRBJ2-3; weak D call: TRBD2 (5 bases). Trimming pared 4 bases from V and 0 bases from J, leaving 8 bases between. CDR1 and CDR2 from the germline V gene are MNHNS and SASEGT. This CDR3 has 14 amino acids. The CDR3 loop reads CASSGLASTDTQYF. The CDR3 DNA is TGTGCCAGCAGTGGGCTAGCTAGCACAGATACGCAGTATTTT.

The V call is TRBV21-1, the J call TRBJ1-1; the table's D call, TRBD1, has no DNA check behind it. TRBV21-1 is termed a pseudogene. The CDR3 has 15 residues. The CDR3, as DNA: TGTGCCAGCAGCGTTCCGGGACCCTTGAACACTGAAGCTTTCTTT. It encodes CASSVPGPLNTEAFF.

This chain connects TRBV19 to TRBJ2-4; D is perhaps TRBD1 or TRBD2 (5 bases each). Trimming took off 3 bases at V and 6 bases at J, with 12 bases between the two ends. CDR3 length: 14 amino acids. Germline V gene lookup returns CDR1 LNHDA and CDR2 SQIVND (reference sequence). CDR3 coding DNA: TGTGCCAGTAGTATTCGGGGCAGAGGAAACATTCAGTACTTC. It yields the protein CASSIRGRGNIQYF.

The rearrangement uses TRBV5-4 and TRBJ1-1; 9 bases align to TRBD1. Germline lookup yields CDR1 SGHNT and CDR2 YYREEE (reference sequence). J gave up 2 bases and V 4 bases, and 6 bases lay outside the gene matches. The CDR3 consists of 15 residues. The DNA for the CDR3 is TGTGCCAGCAGCCCGGGACAGGGTTTCAACACTGAAGCTTTCTTT. This encodes CASSPGQGFNTEAFF.

The chain joins TRBV5-1 to TRBJ1-1; D remains ambiguous. Germline loops: CDR1 SGHRS, CDR2 YFSETQ. V was shortened by 4 bases and J by 1 base, with 5 bases between the two germline ends. The CDR3 is 12 amino acids. Here the CDR3 reads CASSVTNTEAFF. CDR3 in DNA: TGCGCCAGCAGCGTAACGAACACTGAAGCTTTCTTT. Full variable domain (rest looked up from reference TRBV5-1 and TRBJ1-1): KAGVTQTPRYLIKTRGQQVTLSCSPISGHRSVSWYQQTPGQGLQFLFEYFSETQRNKGNFPGRFSGRQFSNSRSEMNVSTLELGDSALYLCASSVTNTEAFFGQGTRLTVV.

V usage is TRBV6-5 and J usage is TRBJ2-1; 8 bases agree with TRBD2. Germline V CDR1 and CDR2: MNHEY, SVGAGI. Trimming removed 0 bases from V and 9 bases from J; junction bases left unmatched: 7. The CDR3 is 15 amino acids. The CDR3 sequence: CASSYSGLEGGEQFF. As DNA, the CDR3 is TGTGCCAGCAGTTACTCGGGACTAGAGGGGGGTGAGCAGTTCTTC.

The chain employs TRBV19 and TRBJ1-5, with 9 positions matching TRBD1. The CDR3 contains 18 residues. Trimming at V came to 6 bases and at J to 0 bases, leaving 12 bases not matched to a gene. Germline loops: CDR1 LNHDA, CDR2 SQIVND (reference sequence). CDR3 sequence reads: CASSRTGEAPYSNQPQHF. CDR3 DNA sequence: TGTGCCAGTAGCAGGACAGGGGAGGCACCGTATAGCAATCAGCCCCAGCATTTT.

The chain joins TRBV10-3 to TRBJ2-7, with 7 bases that match TRBD1. V lost 11 bases to trimming and J lost 6 bases; unmatched junction nucleotides: 7. Germline V gene lookup returns CDR1 ENHRY and CDR2 SYGVKD. There are 11 residues in the CDR3. The CDR3 region is CAARTGAEQYF. CDR3 sequence (DNA): TGTGCCGCACGAACAGGGGCCGAGCAGTACTTC.

The chain joins TRBV28 to TRBJ2-3; 8 bases are a match to TRBD1. CDR3 length: 14 residues. V shed 6 bases and J 2 bases; nucleotides not matched to a gene: 4. From germline, CDR1 is MDHEN and CDR2 SYDVKM. CDR3 sequence reads: CASSRGQDTDTQYF. The CDR3 coding sequence is TGTGCCAGCAGCAGGGGACAGGACACAGATACGCAGTATTTT. Together with reference TRBV28 and TRBJ2-3, the CDR3 gives the full variable domain: DVKVTQSSRYLVKRTGEKVFLECVQDMDHENMFWYRQDPGLGLRLIYFSYDVKMKEKGDIPEGYSVSREKKERFSLILESASTNQTSMYLCASSRGQDTDTQYFGPGTRLTVL.

The chain employs TRBV7-3 and TRBJ2-1, with TRBD2 matching 9 bases. This CDR3 region has 13 residues. Trimming took 5 bases from V and 5 from J; bases not matched to a gene: 1. CDR1 and CDR2 from the germline V gene are SGHTA and FQGTGA. CDR3 DNA: TGTGCCAGCAGCCGACTAGCGGACAATGAGCAGTTCTTC. It specifies CASSRLADNEQFF.

The J gene is TRBJ1-4, the V gene TRBV7-9, with D maybe TRBD1 (5 bases). The CDR3 loop spans 14 amino acids. V was cut by 1 base and J by 8 bases, with 11 bases left in between. Germline V gives CDR1 SEHNR, CDR2 FQNEAQ (reference sequence). The CDR3 spells CASSLVGTSEKLFF. The CDR3 DNA reads as TGTGCCAGCAGCTTAGTTGGGACGTCCGAAAAACTGTTTTTT.

This clonotype was seen once. The V call is TRBV6-1, the J call TRBJ1-3; 7 bases agree with TRBD1. Germline CDR1 is MNHNS and CDR2 is SASEGT. CDR3 length equals 16 residues. The junction had 8 bases not matched to a gene; V was cut back by 6 bases and J by 0 bases. For the CDR3, the DNA is TGTGCCAGCAGGAGAGGGACAGAGCTCTCTGGAAACACCATATATTTT. Translating it yields CASRRGTELSGNTIYF.

The chain joins TRBV6-5 to TRBJ1-3; D is undetermined. V was cut by 2 bases and J by 1 base, with 6 bases left in between. Germline V gene lookup returns CDR1 MNHEY and CDR2 SVGAGI. This CDR3 has 14 amino acids. DNA of the CDR3: TGTGCCAGCAGTTACGGGAAGTCTGGAAACACCATATATTTT. Translating it yields CASSYGKSGNTIYF.

This clonotype came up a few times. This chain links TRBV7-2 with TRBJ2-2; D is undetermined. CDR3 length equals 12 residues. CDR1 and CDR2 (germline): SGHTA, FQGNSA. Trimming pared 4 bases from V and 5 bases from J, leaving 5 bases between. The CDR3 reads CASSSDTGELFF. CDR3 in DNA: TGTGCCAGCAGCTCCGATACCGGGGAGCTGTTTTTT.

The rearrangement uses TRBV7-9 and TRBJ2-7, with a possible D match to TRBD2 (5 bases). Germline lookup yields CDR1 SEHNR and CDR2 FQNEAQ (reference sequence). The V gene lost 0 bases and the J gene lost 3 bases, with 6 bases spanning the gap. This CDR3 spans 13 amino acids. The CDR3 protein is CASSLAGVYEQYF. CDR3 nucleotide sequence: TGTGCCAGCAGCTTAGCCGGGGTCTACGAGCAGTACTTC.

The chain recombines TRBV20-1 with TRBJ2-3; 12 positions agree with TRBD2. CDR1 is DFQATT and CDR2 is SNEGSKA in the germline V gene (reference sequence). The CDR3 runs to 18 residues. Trimming removed 5 bases from V and 0 bases from J; junction bases left unmatched: 12. The CDR3 nucleotides are TGCAGTGCTGCGGCGTCGGCTAGCGGGAGGGGAAGCACAGATACGCAGTATTTT. Protein product: CSAAASASGRGSTDTQYF.

The gene calls are TRBV7-9 and TRBJ1-4; D ambiguous. The germline V and J ends were trimmed by 0 bases and 6 bases, with 8 bases remaining between them. Germline CDR1 and CDR2: SEHNR and FQNEAQ (reference sequence). The CDR3 consists of 14 residues. The CDR3 coding sequence is TGTGCCAGCAGCTTAGCGGGGTCGGATGAAAAACTGTTTTTT. It is translated as CASSLAGSDEKLFF.

CDR3: CASSVGGRAGGYTF. The CDR3, as DNA: TGTGCCAGCAGCGTAGGTGGCAGGGCGGGTGGCTACACCTTC. V usage is TRBV9 and J usage is TRBJ1-2, with a weak D call TRBD1 (5 bases). Trimming removed 0 bases from V and 7 bases from J, with 13 bases in between. Looked up from germline, CDR1 is SGDLS and CDR2 is YYNGEE. The CDR3 consists of 14 residues. The full variable domain, in which reference TRBV9 and TRBJ1-2 provide the parts outside the CDR3, is DSGVTQTPKHLITATGQRVTLRCSPRSGDLSVYWYQQSLDQGLQFLIQYYNGEERAKGNILERFSAQQFPDLHSELNLSSLELGDSALYFCASSVGGRAGGYTFGSGTRLTVV.